Each of the 8 T cell receptor beta chains below was sequenced from the same sample in a study of blood T cells in healthy people across ages. A second PCR of roughly 7 to 11 cycles used a sample-barcoded 5' primer and a J-beta primer mix. TCRdb processed the 5' RACE reads anew with MiXCR; each CDR3 protein has one entry. The repertoire holds some 640,000 distinct CDR3 sequences, with approximately 30% as singletons. The sequencing sample was made of blood. Receptor source: an elderly woman in good health.

Remarks on this clonotype: A much larger clone lies one base from this, so it may be a read error. This rearrangement joins TRBV15 to TRBJ1-2; D is uncertain. Germline loops: CDR1 LNHNV, CDR2 YYDKDF (reference sequence). This CDR3 region has 12 residues. DNA of the CDR3: TGTGCCACCAGCAGAGATCGGGGAGGCTACGCCTTC. It encodes CATSRDRGGYAF.

This clonotype was seen a few times. The chain employs TRBV6-1 and TRBJ1-4; no reliable D call. The CDR3 has 14 amino acids. Between the trimmed V and J ends, which lost 6 bases and 0 bases, there was a span of 8 bases. In germline, CDR1 is MNHNS, CDR2 SASEGT. This CDR3 reads CASRDQPTNEKLFF. The CDR3, as DNA: TGTGCCAGCAGAGATCAGCCAACTAATGAAAAACTGTTTTTT.

This rearrangement joins TRBV5-6 to TRBJ2-2, with D possibly being TRBD1 (5 bases). The CDR3 runs 16 residues. The germline V and J ends were trimmed by 2 bases and 1 base, with 12 bases remaining between them. The germline V gene encodes CDR1 SGHDT and CDR2 YYEEEE. In DNA, the CDR3 is TGTGCCAGCAGCTTTCAGGGTTACCGGAACACCGGGGAGCTGTTTTTT. Translating it yields CASSFQGYRNTGELFF.

On this clonotype itself: A read error may explain this, as a much larger clone is one base away. The chain carries TRBV7-6 and TRBJ2-5, with 10 nucleotides matching TRBD2. The J call could be wrong; TRBJ2-7 is a better fit for the DNA end. CDR1 and CDR2 (germline): SGHVS, FNYEAQ. This CDR3 is 18 amino acids long. CDR3 bases: TGTGCCAGCAGCTTAGTCGCTAGCGGGGGCCACCGACCCCACGAGCAGTACTTC. This sequence encodes CASSLVASGGHRPHEQYF.

The chain uses TRBV3-1 and TRBJ1-4, with D possibly matching TRBD1 (6 bases). Germline-derived CDR1 and CDR2 are LGHDT and YNNKEL (reference sequence). With 5 bases removed from V and 8 bases from J, the gap between germline ends came to 15 bases. The CDR3 contains 14 residues. Written as DNA, the CDR3 is TGTGCCAGCAGCAATGTGGGGGGGCCAGAAAAACTGTTTTTT. Translation: CASSNVGGPEKLFF.

This rearrangement joins TRBV20-1 to TRBJ2-7, with a possible D match to TRBD1 (5 bases). V was cut by 3 bases and J by 7 bases, with 16 bases left in between. The CDR3 runs 13 residues. From germline, CDR1 is DFQATT and CDR2 SNEGSKA (reference sequence). CDR3 in amino acids: CSARRQPFDEQYF. CDR3 DNA sequence: TGCAGTGCTAGGAGACAGCCGTTTGATGAGCAGTACTTC.

This clonotype was found many times. This rearrangement joins TRBV20-1 to TRBJ2-5; 9 bases fit TRBD2. Germline V gene lookup returns CDR1 DFQATT and CDR2 SNEGSKA (reference sequence). After removal of 0 bases from V and 0 bases from J, the junction contained 5 bases not matched to a gene. The CDR3 spans 16 residues. CDR3 DNA sequence: TGCAGTGCTAGAGATTCAGCTAGCGGGGACCAAGAGACCCAGTACTTC. Its translation is CSARDSASGDQETQYF.

This clonotype has at least ten counts. The chain joins TRBV24-1 to TRBJ2-1, with 8 bases matching TRBD1. V was pared by 4 bases and J by 0 bases, with 4 bases of the junction left unmatched. Germline V gene sequence: CDR1 KGHDR, CDR2 SFDVKD. This CDR3 region has 16 residues. The chain's CDR3 is CATSEPDRGSYNEQFF. CDR3 DNA sequence: TGTGCCACCAGTGAACCAGACAGGGGCTCCTACAATGAGCAGTTCTTC.